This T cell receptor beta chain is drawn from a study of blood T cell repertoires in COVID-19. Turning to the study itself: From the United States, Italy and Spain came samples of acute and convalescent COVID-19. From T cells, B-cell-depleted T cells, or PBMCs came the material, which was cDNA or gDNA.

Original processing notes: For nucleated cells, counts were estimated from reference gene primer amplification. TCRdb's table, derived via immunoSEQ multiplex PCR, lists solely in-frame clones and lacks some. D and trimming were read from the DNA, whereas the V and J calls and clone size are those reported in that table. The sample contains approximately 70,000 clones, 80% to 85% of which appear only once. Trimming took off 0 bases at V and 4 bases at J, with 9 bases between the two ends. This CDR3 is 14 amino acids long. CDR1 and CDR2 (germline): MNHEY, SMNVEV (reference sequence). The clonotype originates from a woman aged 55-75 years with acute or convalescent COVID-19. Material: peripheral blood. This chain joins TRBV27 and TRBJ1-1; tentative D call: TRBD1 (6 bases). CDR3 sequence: CASSLSLGGTEAFF. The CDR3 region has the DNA TGTGCCAGCAGTTTATCGTTAGGGGGCACTGAAGCTTTCTTT.